This T cell receptor beta chain stems from a study of blood T cell repertoires in COVID-19. As for the study in general: Donors in the United States, Italy and Spain gave samples during acute or convalescent COVID-19. T cells, B-cell-depleted T cells, or PBMCs provided the cDNA or gDNA that served as material.

Germline V gives CDR1 SGHRS, CDR2 YFSETQ. The CDR3 extends over 15 amino acids. V gave up 3 bases and J gave up 7 bases; unmatched junction bases: 7. Measured with immunoSEQ multiplex PCR; TCRdb has only the in-frame clones, and not every one. Among approximately 65,000 clones listed, roughly 92% were seen once. The source of this sequence is a man aged 70 or older with active COVID-19. The chain recombines TRBV5-1 with TRBJ1-4; 9 nucleotides match TRBD1. Sequenced input: peripheral blood. The CDR3 DNA is TGCGCCAGCAGCTCCACAGGGGGCGGATTTGAAAAACTGTTTTTT. It codes for CASSSTGGGFEKLFF.